There are a few counts of the clone carrying this T cell receptor beta chain. Its specificity is unknown. This CDR3 has 14 residues. CDR1 SGHTA and CDR2 FQGNSA come from the germline V gene. Then a second PCR, running about 6 to 11 cycles, was carried out with a sample-barcoded 5' primer and a J-beta primer mix. Every cDNA molecule bore a tag from a template-switch adaptor containing 12 random nucleotides. TCRdb re-called the 5' RACE reads with MiXCR, one entry per CDR3 protein. The top ten hold approximately 17% of the sample, which has a few hundred thousand distinct CDR3 sequences, about 25% seen once. This sample stems from a study of blood T cells in healthy people across ages. Whole-study results and caveats: It was the long-lived donors that had more naive CD4+ cells and higher diversity than aged donors. Leaving the PBMCs unsorted stopped any conclusive comparison of naive versus antigen-experienced cells. Estimated diversity that came from one million T cells was considered an underestimate.

This receptor was obtained from a woman between 65 and 79 years old in good health. The sample taken for sequencing was blood. The chain recombines TRBV7-2 with TRBJ2-5; perhaps TRBD1 as D (6 bases). The J call could be wrong; TRBJ2-7 is a better fit for the DNA end. CDR3 protein: CASSFVQGPYEQYF. The CDR3 DNA reads as TGTGCCAGCAGCTTCGTACAGGGTCCCTACGAGCAGTACTTC.